These 24 T cell receptor beta chains came from one sample sequenced in a study of blood T cell repertoires in COVID-19. The data were produced by immunoSEQ multiplex PCR, yet TCRdb's version contains in-frame clones alone and is incomplete. The repertoire holds 200,000 to 300,000 clones, with 82% as singletons. The source material was peripheral blood. The receptors were gathered from a woman aged 70-85 years with acute or convalescent COVID-19.

The gene calls are TRBV10-2 and TRBJ1-2; 7 bases line up with TRBD1. CDR1 is WSHSY and CDR2 is SAAADI in the germline V gene. Unmatched junction bases numbered 3, after V lost 6 bases and J lost 2 bases. CDR3 size: 13 residues. The CDR3 DNA reads TGCGCCAGCAGGACAGGGTACAACTATGGCTACACCTTC. This translates into CASRTGYNYGYTF.

This rearrangement joins TRBV7-9 to TRBJ2-7, with 10 bases fitting TRBD1. In germline, CDR1 is SEHNR, CDR2 FQNEAQ (reference sequence). V shed 5 bases and J 5 bases; nucleotides not matched to a gene: 9. This CDR3 is built from 15 residues. CDR3 DNA sequence: TGTGCCAGCAGCGGCCGGGACAGGGGAGTCCACGAGCAGTACTTC. It yields the protein CASSGRDRGVHEQYF. The complete variable domain, with remaining parts taken from reference TRBV7-9 and TRBJ2-7, reads DTGVSQNPRHKITKRGQNVTFRCDPISEHNRLYWYRQTLGQGPEFLTYFQNEAQLEKSRLLSDRFSAERPKGSFSTLEIQRTEQGDSAMYLCASSGRDRGVHEQYFGPGTRLTVT.

This clone occurred a few times. The V gene is TRBV11-2, the J gene TRBJ1-3, with 9 bases that match TRBD1. The V gene end was trimmed by 8 bases and the J gene end by 4 bases; junction bases not matched to a gene: 6. Germline V gene sequence: CDR1 SGHAT, CDR2 FQNNGV. CDR3 length: 14 amino acids. CDR3 sequence reads: CASGQGWNGNTIYF. As DNA, the CDR3 is TGTGCCAGCGGACAGGGGTGGAACGGAAACACCATATATTTT.

The chain couples TRBV2 to TRBJ1-2; no clear D. Trimming stripped 2 bases from V and 5 bases from J, with 12 bases between. Germline V gene sequence: CDR1 SNHLY, CDR2 FYNNEI. The CDR3 extends over 14 amino acids. In nucleotides, the CDR3 is TGTGCCAGCAGTGAATCGTCTCAGGATTATGGCTACACCTTC. Its protein product is CASSESSQDYGYTF.

CDR3 loop: CASSQVSGLANIQYF. CDR3 sequence (DNA): TGCGCCAGCAGCCAAGTCTCGGGACTAGCCAACATTCAGTACTTC. The rearrangement links TRBV4-3 to TRBJ2-4; 9 bases agree with TRBD2. This CDR3 contains 15 residues. Looked up from germline, CDR1 is LGHNA and CDR2 is YSLEER. Germline trimming cut 1 base from V and 7 bases from J; bases unmatched to any gene: 5.

This clone was observed a handful of times. J is TRBJ1-5 and V is TRBV6-5; D is unclear. The length of the CDR3 is 14 residues. The V end was cut by 10 bases, the J end by 6 bases, with 19 bases between. Germline V CDR1 and CDR2: MNHEY, SVGAGI. Here the CDR3 reads CATRKGGSIQPQHF. DNA for the CDR3: TGTGCCACCCGAAAAGGAGGGTCGATTCAGCCCCAGCATTTT.

The count of this clone is one. The chain combines TRBV2 with TRBJ2-1, with 8 bases matching TRBD2. Germline CDR1 reads SNHLY; CDR2 reads FYNNEI. The CDR3 runs 16 residues. V trimming: 3 bases; J trimming: 10 bases; junction bases outside the gene matches: 14. As DNA, the CDR3 is TGTGCCAGCAGTGATAGGGCGGGGGGTTTGGTAAGGGAGCAGTTCTTC. It encodes CASSDRAGGLVREQFF.

V usage is TRBV18 and J usage is TRBJ2-7, with TRBD1 matching over 7 bases. Germline values: CDR1 KGHSH, CDR2 LQKENI. The V segment lost 3 bases and the J segment 5 bases; nucleotides outside the gene matches: 4. CDR3 size: 13 residues. In DNA form, the CDR3 reads TGTGCCAGCTCACCTCAGGGACAGCACGAGCAGTACTTC. It yields the protein CASSPQGQHEQYF.

This rearrangement joins TRBV5-5 to TRBJ2-7; TRBD1 is a possible D gene (5 bases). Trimming stripped 3 bases from V and 6 bases from J, with 16 bases between. Germline CDR1 SGHKS, CDR2 YYEKEE (reference sequence). This CDR3 contains 14 residues. CDR3: CASSSMTVGGEQYF. CDR3 DNA: TGTGCCAGCAGCTCGATGACAGTTGGCGGCGAGCAGTACTTC.

The chain couples TRBV28 to TRBJ2-1; a weak D match, TRBD2 (6 bases). Germline CDR1 MDHEN, CDR2 SYDVKM. V lost 11 bases, J lost 1 base, and 15 bases lay in between. This CDR3 is built from 14 residues. This CDR3 is CAAALGGSYNEQFF. CDR3 nucleotide sequence: TGTGCCGCAGCGCTTGGGGGGTCCTACAATGAGCAGTTCTTC.

This chain uses TRBV14 with TRBJ1-6, with D unresolved. Trimming took 5 bases from V and 7 from J, leaving 21 bases between them. The CDR3 has 17 amino acids. Germline V gives CDR1 SGHDN, CDR2 FVKESK. The CDR3 DNA follows: TGTGCCAGCAGCTCCGAGAGGGCAGGTGCTCAAAATTCACCCCTCCACTTT. It specifies CASSSERAGAQNSPLHF.

The V and J genes are TRBV6-5 and TRBJ2-5; 9 bases match TRBD1. Per the germline V gene, CDR1 is MNHEY and CDR2 is SVGAGI. The CDR3 extends over 14 amino acids. Trimming removed 6 bases from V and 2 bases from J; junction bases left unmatched: 4. The CDR3 region is CASRPGQGQETQYF. Here the CDR3 DNA reads TGTGCCAGCAGGCCGGGACAGGGTCAAGAGACCCAGTACTTC.

J is TRBJ2-2 and V is TRBV6-4, with 7 bases fitting TRBD1. From germline, CDR1 is MRHNA and CDR2 SNTAGT. CDR3 size: 15 residues. Unmatched junction bases numbered 3, after V lost 2 bases and J lost 3 bases. For the CDR3, the DNA is TGTGCCAGCAGTGACCGACAGGGTCACACCGGGGAGCTGTTTTTT. This gives the protein CASSDRQGHTGELFF.

This clone appeared a single time. The CDR3 region has the DNA TGTGCCAGCAGTCCTGGGACAGGGAGCTATGGCTACACCTTC. Amino acid sequence: CASSPGTGSYGYTF. The chain recombines TRBV14 with TRBJ1-2; 9 nucleotides line up with TRBD1. V was pared by 6 bases and J by 4 bases, with 6 bases of the junction left unmatched. CDR1 and CDR2 (germline): SGHDN, FVKESK. This CDR3 has 14 amino acids.

The chain links TRBV19 to TRBJ1-1, with D unresolved. The germline V and J ends were trimmed by 1 base and 6 bases, with 15 bases remaining between them. The CDR3 runs 15 residues. CDR1 LNHDA and CDR2 SQIVND come from the germline V gene (reference sequence). CDR3 nucleotides: TGTGCCAGTAGTATAGGAGTAGTAACAGCCGCTGAAGCTTTCTTT. Its protein product is CASSIGVVTAAEAFF.

The V call is TRBV4-3, the J call TRBJ1-2; the D gene is possibly TRBD1 (6 bases). V gave up 0 bases and J gave up 5 bases, with 16 bases separating them. This CDR3 comprises 16 residues. Germline-derived CDR1 and CDR2 are LGHNA and YSLEER. CDR3 in amino acids: CASSQDFGGGGYGYTF. For the CDR3, the DNA is TGCGCCAGCAGCCAAGATTTCGGCGGGGGCGGGTATGGCTACACCTTC.

This clone has more than one count but fewer than ten. The chain couples TRBV6-5 to TRBJ1-1; perhaps TRBD1 as D (5 bases). Trimming took 10 bases from V and 3 from J, leaving 15 bases between them. The CDR3 loop spans 13 amino acids. Looked up from germline, CDR1 is MNHEY and CDR2 is SVGAGI. In DNA form, the CDR3 reads TGTGCCACCATGGACAATCGGGACACTGAAGCTTTCTTT. This codes for CATMDNRDTEAFF.

The chain uses TRBV5-1 and TRBJ2-1; the match to TRBD1 covers 8 bases. The germline V gene has CDR1 SGHRS and CDR2 YFSETQ. J was trimmed by 2 bases and V by 1 base; bases with no gene match: 11. The CDR3 runs 18 residues. CDR3 sequence: CASSLRVSGQGTYNEQFF. DNA for the CDR3: TGCGCCAGCAGCTTGAGAGTTTCTGGACAGGGAACCTACAATGAGCAGTTCTTC.

J is TRBJ2-5 and V is TRBV5-1, with D possibly being TRBD2 (7 bases). With 0 bases removed from V and 4 bases from J, the gap between germline ends came to 13 bases. This CDR3 spans 15 amino acids. CDR1 and CDR2 (germline): SGHRS, YFSETQ. This chain's CDR3 is CASSLGTGRGETQYF. The CDR3 DNA follows: TGCGCCAGCAGCTTGGGTACAGGGAGGGGAGAGACCCAGTACTTC.

V and J are TRBV19 and TRBJ2-7, with 7 bases lining up with TRBD1. Germline V gene data show CDR1 as LNHDA and CDR2 as SQIVND (reference sequence). The CDR3 is 15 residues long. Trimming took 3 bases from V and 2 from J; bases not matched to a gene: 7. CDR3 region: CASSMGLTGTYEQYF. DNA for the CDR3: TGTGCCAGTAGTATGGGTTTGACAGGGACCTACGAGCAGTACTTC.

V is TRBV27 and J is TRBJ1-5; D gene unclear. Germline-derived CDR1 and CDR2 are MNHEY and SMNVEV (reference sequence). V was clipped by 6 bases and J by 4 bases, with 10 bases between them. CDR3 length: 13 amino acids. CDR3 nucleotides: TGTGCCAGCAGACCCTACGGGAATCAGCCCCAGCATTTT. This codes for CASRPYGNQPQHF.

The chain carries TRBV4-3 and TRBJ2-3; 8 bases agree with TRBD2. J lost 2 bases, V lost 0 bases, and 7 bases had no gene match. The CDR3 totals 17 residues. Germline V gene data show CDR1 as LGHNA and CDR2 as YSLEER. The CDR3 reads CASSQDPSGGVTDTQYF. As DNA, the CDR3 is TGCGCCAGCAGCCAAGACCCCAGCGGGGGAGTCACAGATACGCAGTATTTT.

This chain links TRBV7-2 with TRBJ1-2, with D perhaps matching TRBD1 (5 bases). V shed 2 bases and J shed 5 bases, with 9 bases lying between them. Germline assignment: CDR1 SGHTA and CDR2 FQGNSA. The CDR3 extends over 13 amino acids. CDR3 loop: CASSLRQTYGYTF. CDR3 sequence (DNA): TGTGCCAGCAGCTTAAGACAGACATATGGCTACACCTTC.

The chain employs TRBV24-1 and TRBJ2-3, with D perhaps matching TRBD1 (6 bases). Germline V gene data show CDR1 as KGHDR and CDR2 as SFDVKD. The CDR3 extends over 17 amino acids. Trimming stripped 5 bases from V and 2 bases from J, with 19 bases between. The CDR3 nucleotides read TGTGCCACCAGTGGCAGATTGGACAGCCAGGACACAGATACGCAGTATTTT. Translation gives CATSGRLDSQDTDTQYF.